What follows is one TCR beta chain and its context. The assay was immunoSEQ multiplex PCR, and TCRdb's table has in-frame clones only and misses some. The table lists about 150,000 clones, about 93% of them singletons. The data originate from a study of control samples from healthy donors and cancer patients. The CDR3 is 15 residues long. The V and J ends lost 4 bases and 7 bases, in that order; junction bases with no gene match: 9. The germline V gene encodes CDR1 SGDLS and CDR2 YYNGEE. The sequence derives from a woman aged 25 to 39 in good health. J is TRBJ1-5 and V is TRBV9, with 9 positions matching TRBD1. Sequencing used blood. The CDR3 here is CASSLQGAYGQPQHF. CDR3 bases: TGTGCCAGCAGCTTACAGGGGGCGTATGGCCAGCCCCAGCATTTT.